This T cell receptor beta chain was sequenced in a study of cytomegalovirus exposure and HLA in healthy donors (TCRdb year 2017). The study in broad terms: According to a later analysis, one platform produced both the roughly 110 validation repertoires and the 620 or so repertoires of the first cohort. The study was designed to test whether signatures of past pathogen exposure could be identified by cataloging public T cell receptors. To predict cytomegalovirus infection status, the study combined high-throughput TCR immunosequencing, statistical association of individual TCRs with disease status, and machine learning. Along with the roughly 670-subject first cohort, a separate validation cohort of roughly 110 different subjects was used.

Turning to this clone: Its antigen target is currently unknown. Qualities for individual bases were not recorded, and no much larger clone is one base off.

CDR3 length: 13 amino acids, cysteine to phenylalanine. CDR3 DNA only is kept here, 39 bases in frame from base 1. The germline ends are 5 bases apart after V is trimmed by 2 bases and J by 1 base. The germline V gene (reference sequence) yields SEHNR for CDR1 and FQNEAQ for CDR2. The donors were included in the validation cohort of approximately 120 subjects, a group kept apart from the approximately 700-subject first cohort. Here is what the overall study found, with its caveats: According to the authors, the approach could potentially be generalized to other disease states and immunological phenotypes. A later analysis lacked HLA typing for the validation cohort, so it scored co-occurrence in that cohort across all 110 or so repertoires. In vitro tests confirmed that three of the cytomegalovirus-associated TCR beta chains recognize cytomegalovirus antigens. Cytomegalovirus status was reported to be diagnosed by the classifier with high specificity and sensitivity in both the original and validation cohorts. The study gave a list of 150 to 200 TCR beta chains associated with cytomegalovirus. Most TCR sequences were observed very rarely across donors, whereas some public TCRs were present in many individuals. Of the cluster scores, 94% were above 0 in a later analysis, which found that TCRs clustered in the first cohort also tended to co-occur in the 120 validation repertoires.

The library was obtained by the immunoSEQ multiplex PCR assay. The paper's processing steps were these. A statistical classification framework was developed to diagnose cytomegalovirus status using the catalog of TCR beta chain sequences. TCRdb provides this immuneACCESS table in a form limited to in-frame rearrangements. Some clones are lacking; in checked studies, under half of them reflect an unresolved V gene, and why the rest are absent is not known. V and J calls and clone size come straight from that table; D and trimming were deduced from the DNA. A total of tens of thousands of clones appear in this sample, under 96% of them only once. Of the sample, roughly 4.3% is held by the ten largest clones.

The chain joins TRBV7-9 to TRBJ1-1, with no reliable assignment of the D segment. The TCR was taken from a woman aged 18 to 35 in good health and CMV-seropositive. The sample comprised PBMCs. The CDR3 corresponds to CASSLPGNTEAFF. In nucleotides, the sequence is TGTGCCAGCAGCTTACCCGGGAACACTGAAGCTTTCTTT.